Described below is a single T cell receptor (beta chain) sequence and its context. This sample is part of a study of metastatic and nonmetastatic thyroid tumors. For the study at large: Repertoire comparison spanned blood and tumor or nodule tissue of malignant and benign thyroid patients.

Unmatched junction bases numbered 14, after V lost 7 bases and J lost 7 bases. Germline V gene sequence: CDR1 SGHRS, CDR2 YFSETQ. The CDR3 extends over 15 amino acids. Original methodology: Variation in CDR3 across clinicopathological groups served as the basis for constructing a distant-metastasis classifier in papillary thyroid cancer. TCRdb redid the clone calls on the PCR reads using MiXCR. These V and J calls originate from TCRdb's pipeline instead of the authors' own analysis. Found here are 27,000 or so clones, 20% to 30% of them singletons; the top ten hold approximately 6%. Patients underwent thyroid surgery, and none had received any treatment before it.

The specimen sequenced was blood. The chain has TRBV5-1 and TRBJ1-2, with TRBD1 identical over 9 bases. The receptor's source is a female donor with papillary thyroid cancer or a benign thyroid nodule (not recorded which). Some clones in this sample may be carry-over from other donors' samples. CDR3 amino acids: CASRRSQGTGPGYTF. The DNA for the CDR3 is TGCGCCAGCCGTCGTTCCCAAGGGACAGGGCCTGGCTACACCTTC.